One sample yielded the 16 T cell receptor beta chains listed below, sequenced in a study of cytomegalovirus exposure and HLA in healthy donors. A multiplex PCR was run with 60 Vbeta primers and 13 Jbeta primers. Generated by immunoSEQ multiplex PCR, the TCRdb table keeps only in-frame clones and is missing some. In the table there are about 140,000 clones, around 79% of which are singletons. The material sequenced was PBMCs. The source of these receptors is a female donor in good health and CMV-seronegative.

J is TRBJ2-1 and V is TRBV7-9, with 9 bases matching TRBD2. This CDR3 contains 16 residues. Germline assignment: CDR1 SEHNR and CDR2 FQNEAQ (reference sequence). V was clipped by 3 bases and J by 8 bases; unmatched bases: 11. The CDR3 region is CASSLTTSGKFYEQFF. CDR3 DNA sequence: TGTGCCAGCAGCTTGACGACTAGCGGAAAATTCTATGAGCAGTTCTTC.

The chain employs TRBV18 and TRBJ2-1, with TRBD1 identical over 9 bases. The germline V gene encodes CDR1 KGHSH and CDR2 LQKENI. The CDR3 covers 16 residues. The trim removed 4 bases at V and 6 bases at J, leaving 10 bases unmatched. The CDR3 nucleotides are TGTGCCAGCTCACTTCAACAGGGGGCGGGTGGCAATGAGCAGTTCTTC. Translating it yields CASSLQQGAGGNEQFF.

The CDR3 nucleotides are TGTGCCAGCAGGGACCAGGGAACGGCCAACGTCCTGACTTTC. Protein: CASRDQGTANVLTF. The chain joins TRBV9 to TRBJ2-6; TRBD1 might be the D (5 bases). The germline V gene encodes CDR1 SGDLS and CDR2 YYNGEE. Trimming stripped 5 bases from V and 6 bases from J, with 12 bases between. This CDR3 has 14 residues.

This chain uses TRBV7-2 with TRBJ2-7; 9 bases align to TRBD2. V lost 1 base and J lost 2; bases outside the gene matches: 6. The length of the CDR3 is 16 residues. Germline V gene data show CDR1 as SGHTA and CDR2 as FQGNSA. CDR3 nucleotides: TGTGCCAGCAGCTTAGTGGGACTAGCCGTCACCTACGAGCAGTACTTC. Its translation: CASSLVGLAVTYEQYF.

The chain recombines TRBV4-3 with TRBJ2-3; the D gene is possibly TRBD2 (6 bases). Germline V gene lookup returns CDR1 LGHNA and CDR2 YSLEER. The CDR3 has 16 amino acids. The ends were cut back, 0 bases at V and 0 bases at J, with 10 bases in the middle. The CDR3 DNA sequence: TGCGCCAGCAGCCAAGACCTAGCGACTAGCACAGATACGCAGTATTTT. Encoded protein: CASSQDLATSTDTQYF.

The table lists this clone with a few counts. CDR3 nucleotides: TGTGCCAGCAGCTTTCAGGCGGGAGTTAGGTCCGGGGAGCTGTTTTTT. It specifies CASSFQAGVRSGELFF. The chain recombines TRBV7-2 with TRBJ2-2, with TRBD2 matching 7 bases. The CDR3 is 16 amino acids. The ends lost 3 bases at V and 6 bases at J; junction bases unmatched: 10. Germline V gene data show CDR1 as SGHTA and CDR2 as FQGNSA.

Concerning this clone: A read error may produce the germline difference seen at one junction end. The V gene is TRBV18, the J gene TRBJ1-3; 7 nucleotides agree with TRBD1. The CDR3 spans 18 residues. Germline V lookup: CDR1 KGHSH, CDR2 LQKENI. The CDR3, as DNA: TGTGCCAGCTCCCCACAGGGGTCTGCCCGATCCTCTGGAAACACCATATATTTT. It codes for CASSPQGSARSSGNTIYF.

This clone has just a few counts. CDR3: CASSAHRVGTDTQYF. CDR3 DNA: TGTGCCAGCAGCGCACACAGGGTAGGCACAGATACGCAGTATTTT. The J gene is TRBJ2-3, the V gene TRBV11-2, with D perhaps TRBD1 (6 bases). Per the germline V gene, CDR1 is SGHAT and CDR2 is FQNNGV. The length of the CDR3 is 15 residues. Trimming removed 5 bases from V and 1 base from J, with 13 bases in between.

The genes are TRBV19 and TRBJ1-2; D is possibly TRBD1 (6 bases). V was clipped by 5 bases and J by 4 bases, with 14 bases between them. CDR3 size: 14 residues. Germline CDR1 reads LNHDA; CDR2 reads SQIVND (reference sequence). CDR3 DNA sequence: TGTGCCAGTAGTTCTTCAGGGGTTGTCTATGGCTACACCTTC. Amino acid sequence: CASSSSGVVYGYTF.

A few counts support this clone. The chain combines TRBV2 with TRBJ2-2; D unresolved. In germline, CDR1 is SNHLY, CDR2 FYNNEI. CDR3 length: 13 amino acids. Trimming cost V 7 bases and J 1 base, with 7 bases left between them. CDR3 residues: CASMAENTGELFF. CDR3 nucleotide sequence: TGTGCCAGCATGGCGGAGAACACCGGGGAGCTGTTTTTT.

This clone has only one observation. CDR3 coding DNA: TGCGCCAGCAGCCACCGGGAGGGCCAGCCCCAGCATTTT. Amino acids: CASSHREGQPQHF. V and J are TRBV4-1 and TRBJ1-5; D unresolved. Trimming took 3 bases from V and 7 from J, leaving 10 bases between them. The germline V gene encodes CDR1 MGHRA and CDR2 YSYEKL. CDR3 length: 13 residues.

The V and J genes are TRBV27 and TRBJ1-6; D is uncertain. Trimming left V 9 bases short and J 9 bases short, with 15 bases between. Per germline, CDR1 MNHEY and CDR2 SMNVEV (reference sequence). The CDR3 has 13 residues. CDR3 in amino acids: CARTGRRGSPLHF. CDR3 in DNA: TGTGCCAGGACGGGGAGGAGAGGTTCACCCCTCCACTTT.

The chain joins TRBV21-1 to TRBJ2-3; the D call of TRBD2 is as the table states it, not checked on the DNA. TRBV21-1 is described as a pseudogene. The CDR3 is 20 residues long. The CDR3: CASSPQEGTSGRADTDTQYF. CDR3 in DNA: TGTGCCAGCAGCCCACAAGAGGGGACTAGCGGGAGGGCCGACACAGATACGCAGTATTTT.

V gene TRBV7-2 combines with J gene TRBJ1-3; possibly TRBD1 for D (5 bases). With 3 bases removed from V and 2 bases from J, the gap between germline ends came to 11 bases. This CDR3 spans 15 amino acids. Per the germline V gene, CDR1 is SGHTA and CDR2 is FQGNSA. The CDR3 nucleotides read TGTGCCAGCAGCTTGCGGGGCACTCCTGGAAACACCATATATTTT. It is translated as CASSLRGTPGNTIYF.

The rearrangement joins TRBV30 to TRBJ2-7; tentatively, D is TRBD2 (7 bases). Trimming took 4 bases from V and 7 from J, leaving 17 bases between them. This CDR3 has 13 residues. From germline, CDR1 is GTSNPN and CDR2 SVGIG (reference sequence). CDR3 sequence reads: CAWKERGAKEQYF. CDR3 DNA: TGTGCCTGGAAGGAACGGGGGGCGAAAGAGCAGTACTTC.

The CDR3 spells CASSTNRGETQYF. CDR3 in DNA: TGTGCCAGCAGCACCAACAGGGGAGAGACCCAGTACTTC. The rearrangement joins TRBV7-2 to TRBJ2-5, with 7 positions matching TRBD1. V was pared by 5 bases and J by 4 bases, with 4 bases of the junction left unmatched. The germline CDR1 and CDR2 sequences are SGHTA and FQGNSA. The CDR3 spans 13 residues.